This T cell receptor beta chain was captured in a study of post-analysis software for immune sequencing data. General study findings and limits: The study found TRBV5-6, TRBV5-1 and TRBV20-1 among a few TRBV segments more frequent in patients than controls.

Each TCR beta cDNA library carried unique molecular identifiers. Each CDR3 protein gets one entry after TCRdb re-called the PCR reads with MiXCR. The sample consists of about 260,000 distinct CDR3 sequences, 36% of them appearing once. This clonotype was counted at least ten times. Its antigen is still unknown. There are 15 residues in the CDR3. J lost 7 bases, V lost 5 bases, and 6 bases had no gene match. Source material: blood. The TCR was taken from a girl aged 5 to 17 with multiple sclerosis. The chain is built from TRBV12-3 or TRBV12-4 and TRBJ2-1, with 12 positions matching TRBD1. This chain's CDR3 is CASSPGQGAPNEQFF. Here the CDR3 DNA reads TGTGCCAGCAGTCCGGGACAGGGGGCGCCGAATGAGCAGTTCTTC.